This T cell receptor (beta chain) was recorded in a study of Graves' ophthalmopathy and Graves' hyperthyroidism. Study overall: Hyperthyroidism was classified as stable if no ophthalmopathy occurred within 18 months of follow-up.

At least ten counts were recorded for this clonotype. Its antigen is undetermined. This CDR3 is 14 amino acids long. The ends were cut back, 3 bases at V and 7 bases at J, with 16 bases in the middle. Amplified material comprised TCR beta CDR3 regions derived from RNA transcripts. HTBI-primed first-round RT-PCR preceded second-round multiplex PCR. TCRdb re-called the multiplex PCR reads through MiXCR, storing one row per CDR3 protein. The sample has about 1.2 million distinct CDR3 sequences, 35% to 40% seen once. The study, taken as a whole, reports: Most thyroid-expanded clonotypes exceeding 0.001 frequency were also found in blood. Sensitivity of roughly 64% and specificity of 72% to 80% were achieved by the model that predicted ophthalmopathy progression.

Orbital computed tomography and thyroid ultrasound, along with TRAb, serum thyroxine and clinical symptoms, underpinned diagnosis. The chain carries TRBV12-3 or TRBV12-4 and TRBJ2-7, with TRBD1 as a possible D gene (5 bases). This receptor was obtained from an adult man with Graves' hyperthyroidism. Sequencing used peripheral blood or thyroid tissue (not recorded which). This CDR3 reads CASSFLGAFDEQYF. CDR3 nucleotides: TGTGCCAGCAGTTTTTTAGGGGCTTTTGATGAGCAGTACTTC.